One and the same sample provided the 3 T cell receptor beta chains below, sequenced in a study of Graves' ophthalmopathy and Graves' hyperthyroidism. TCR beta CDR3 amplification used RNA transcripts. An opening RT-PCR round employed HTBI primers and preceded a second-round multiplex PCR. In TCRdb, the multiplex PCR reads were re-called with MiXCR into one record per CDR3 protein. The data contain approximately 480,000 distinct CDR3 sequences, about 15% of them singletons. The sequenced sample was blood. The receptor set was obtained from a woman aged 30 to 39 with Graves' ophthalmopathy.

This clonotype was recorded many times. The chain combines TRBV20-1 with TRBJ1-2, with D tentatively TRBD1 (5 bases). Trimming stripped 6 bases from V and 8 bases from J, with 13 bases between. This CDR3 region has 11 residues. In germline, CDR1 is DFQATT, CDR2 SNEGSKA (reference sequence). The CDR3: CSAWLGLGYTF. The CDR3 DNA reads TGCAGTGCCTGGTTGGGACTGGGCTACACCTTC.

The chain recombines TRBV20-1 with TRBJ2-2; a weak D match, TRBD2 (6 bases). Germline CDR1 is DFQATT and CDR2 is SNEGSKA (reference sequence). V lost 2 bases and J lost 3, with 13 bases in between. The CDR3 length is 15 residues. The CDR3 nucleotides read TGCAGTGCTAGATGGCTCGGGAGTGACACCGGGGAGCTGTTTTTT. Its protein is CSARWLGSDTGELFF.

This clonotype was found many times. This chain joins TRBV20-1 and TRBJ2-5, with 8 bases identical to TRBD1. The CDR3 is made up of 13 amino acids. The V segment lost 3 bases and the J segment 3 bases; nucleotides outside the gene matches: 3. Germline V lookup: CDR1 DFQATT, CDR2 SNEGSKA (reference sequence). CDR3 amino acids: CSASQGAKETQYF. In DNA, the CDR3 is TGCAGTGCTAGTCAGGGGGCAAAAGAGACCCAGTACTTC.